The T cell receptor beta chain under discussion was sequenced for a study of regulatory T cells in long-lasting Graves disease. Study-level information: Newly diagnosed Graves' patients had taken antithyroid drugs under 3 months.

The CDR3 totals 14 residues. CDR1 SGHDT and CDR2 YYEEEE come from the germline V gene. V shed 3 bases, J shed 5 bases, and the junction held 3 bases outside the gene matches. Comment on this clonotype: What it binds is not known.

Study-wide points: Persistent disease preferred TRBV28, TRBJ1-2 and TRBJ2-5; new disease, TRBV20-1 and TRBJ2-1.

Assembly of TCR beta libraries relied on iRepertoire HTBI primers together with Arm-PCR of CDR3 regions. Using its own MiXCR run on the multiplex PCR reads, TCRdb lists one record per CDR3 protein. The sample records about 430,000 distinct CDR3 sequences, about 15% being singletons. Stated time point: newly diagnosed GD, antithyroid drugs for less than 3 months. PBMC-derived RNA was used for the TCR library. The same data also went into a second study, on T cells in Graves' hyperthyroidism and ophthalmopathy. That work states: Patients aged 18 to 65 had newly diagnosed hyperthyroidism lasting under 2 months.

This chain links TRBV5-6 with TRBJ2-7, with TRBD2 matching over 12 bases. The sequenced sample was peripheral blood mononuclear cells (PBMCs), obtained at new diagnosis, from a patient treated with antithyroid drugs. The receptor's source is a woman aged 40-49 years with Graves disease. The DNA for the CDR3 is TGTGCCAGCAGCTGGACTAGCGGGAATGACGAGCAGTACTTC. This codes for CASSWTSGNDEQYF.